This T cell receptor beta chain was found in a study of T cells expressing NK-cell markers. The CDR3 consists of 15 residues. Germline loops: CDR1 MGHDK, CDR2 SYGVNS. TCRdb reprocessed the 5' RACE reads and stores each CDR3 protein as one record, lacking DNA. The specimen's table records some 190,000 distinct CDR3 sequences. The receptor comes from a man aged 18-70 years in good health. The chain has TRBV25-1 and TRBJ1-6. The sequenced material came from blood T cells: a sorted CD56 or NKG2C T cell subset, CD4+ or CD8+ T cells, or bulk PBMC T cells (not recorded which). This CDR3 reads CASGEPRSYNSPLHF.